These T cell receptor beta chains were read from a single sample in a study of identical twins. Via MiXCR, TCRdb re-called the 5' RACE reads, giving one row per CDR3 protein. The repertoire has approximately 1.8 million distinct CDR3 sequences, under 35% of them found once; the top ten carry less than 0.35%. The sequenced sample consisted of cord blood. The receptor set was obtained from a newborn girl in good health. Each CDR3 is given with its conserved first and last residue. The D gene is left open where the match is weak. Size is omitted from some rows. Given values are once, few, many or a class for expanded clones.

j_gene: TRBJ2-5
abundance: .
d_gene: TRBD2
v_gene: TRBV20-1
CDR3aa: CSAKGLAGIETQYF
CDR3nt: TGCAGTGCTAAGGGACTAGCGGGAATTGAGACCCAGTACTTC

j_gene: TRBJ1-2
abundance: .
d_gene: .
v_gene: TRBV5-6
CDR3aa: CASSFVDQGFDYGYTF
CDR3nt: TGTGCCAGCAGCTTTGTAGACCAGGGGTTCGACTATGGCTACACCTTC

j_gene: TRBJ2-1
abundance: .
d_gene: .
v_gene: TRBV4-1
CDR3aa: CAISQPAINNEQFF
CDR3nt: TGCGCCATCAGCCAACCGGCCATAAACAATGAGCAGTTCTTC

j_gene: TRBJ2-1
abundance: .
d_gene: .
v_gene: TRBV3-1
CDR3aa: CASSQRRAEETQFF
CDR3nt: TGTGCCAGCAGCCAAAGACGGGCGGAAGAGACCCAGTTCTTC

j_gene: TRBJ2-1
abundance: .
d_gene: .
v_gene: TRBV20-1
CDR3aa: CSATLPHIPAYNEQFF
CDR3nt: TGCAGTGCCACGCTACCCCACATCCCAGCCTACAATGAGCAGTTCTTC

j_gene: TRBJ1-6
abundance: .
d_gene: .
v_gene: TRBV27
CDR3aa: CASSFDSKRYNSPLHF
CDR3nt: TGTGCCAGCAGTTTCGACTCCAAGAGGTATAATTCACCCCTCCACTTT

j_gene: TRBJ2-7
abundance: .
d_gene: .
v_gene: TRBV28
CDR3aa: CASGSIPKRVQEAQYF
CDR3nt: TGTGCCAGCGGCAGTATCCCTAAGCGGGTCCAAGAGGCCCAGTACTTC

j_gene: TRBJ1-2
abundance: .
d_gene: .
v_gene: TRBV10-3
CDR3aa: CAISEGRRNYGYTF
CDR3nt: TGTGCCATCAGTGAGGGACGGAGGAACTATGGCTACACCTTC

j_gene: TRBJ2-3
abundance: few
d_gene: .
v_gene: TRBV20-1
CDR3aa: CSAHGTSSTDTQYF
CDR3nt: TGCAGTGCGCACGGGACTTCTAGCACAGATACGCAGTATTTT

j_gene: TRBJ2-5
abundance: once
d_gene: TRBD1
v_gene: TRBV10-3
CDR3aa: CAISAHSDAGTGYQETQYF
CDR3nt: TGTGCCATCAGTGCTCACTCCGATGCCGGGACAGGGTACCAAGAGACCCAGTACTTC

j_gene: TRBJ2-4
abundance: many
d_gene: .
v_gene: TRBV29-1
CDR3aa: CSVTGRLAKNIQYF
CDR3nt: TGCAGCGTGACCGGACGATTAGCCAAAAACATTCAGTACTTC

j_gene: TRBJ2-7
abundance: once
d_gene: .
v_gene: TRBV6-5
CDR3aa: CASSYLGSPSYEQYF
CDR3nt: TGTGCCAGCAGTTACTTGGGGAGCCCCTCCTACGAGCAGTACTTC

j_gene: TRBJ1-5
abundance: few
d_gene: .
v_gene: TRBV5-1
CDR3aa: CASRPRQIYSNQPQHF
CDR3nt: TGCGCCAGCAGACCCAGACAGATCTATAGCAATCAGCCCCAGCATTTT

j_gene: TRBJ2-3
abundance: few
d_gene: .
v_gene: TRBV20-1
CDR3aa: CSAREVHLSTDTQYF
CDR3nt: TGCAGTGCTAGAGAGGTCCACCTCAGCACAGATACGCAGTATTTT

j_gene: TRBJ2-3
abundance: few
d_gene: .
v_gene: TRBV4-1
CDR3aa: CASSPYPGDFYTDTQYF
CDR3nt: TGCGCCAGCAGCCCTTATCCCGGGGACTTTTACACAGATACGCAGTATTTT

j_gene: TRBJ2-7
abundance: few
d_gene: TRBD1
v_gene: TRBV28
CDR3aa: CASSGTGRLYEQYF
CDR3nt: TGTGCCAGCAGTGGGACAGGGAGACTCTACGAGCAGTACTTC

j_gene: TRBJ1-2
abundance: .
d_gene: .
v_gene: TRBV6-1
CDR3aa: CASTRTADHGYTF
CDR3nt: TGTGCCAGCACAAGGACGGCGGACCATGGCTACACCTTC

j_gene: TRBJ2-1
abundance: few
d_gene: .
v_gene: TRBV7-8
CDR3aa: CASSLVPFGEQFF
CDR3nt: TGTGCCAGCAGCTTAGTCCCTTTTGGTGAGCAGTTCTTC

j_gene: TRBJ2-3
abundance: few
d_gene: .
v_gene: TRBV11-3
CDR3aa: CASSLGSLGTDTQYF
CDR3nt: TGTGCCAGCAGCTTAGGTTCCCTTGGAACAGATACGCAGTATTTT

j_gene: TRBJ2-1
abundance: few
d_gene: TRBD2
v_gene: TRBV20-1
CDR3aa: CSARERTSGSYYNEQFF
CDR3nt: TGCAGTGCTAGAGAGCGGACTAGCGGGAGTTACTACAATGAGCAGTTCTTC

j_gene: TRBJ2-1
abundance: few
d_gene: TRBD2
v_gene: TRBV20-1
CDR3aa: CSAREVGGSSYNEQFF
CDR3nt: TGCAGTGCTAGAGAGGTAGGCGGGAGCTCCTACAATGAGCAGTTCTTC

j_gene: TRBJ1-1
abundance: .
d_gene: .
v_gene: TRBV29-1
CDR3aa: CSVLGNTEAFF
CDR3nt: TGCAGCGTACTAGGGAACACTGAAGCTTTCTTT

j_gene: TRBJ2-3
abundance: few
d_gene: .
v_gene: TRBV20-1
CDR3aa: CSARDRGRGTDTQYF
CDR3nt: TGCAGTGCTAGAGATCGGGGCCGGGGCACAGATACGCAGTATTTT

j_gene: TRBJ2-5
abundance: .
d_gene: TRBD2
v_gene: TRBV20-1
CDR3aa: CSARSFTSGGARETQYF
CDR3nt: TGCAGTGCTAGAAGCTTTACTAGCGGGGGGGCCCGGGAGACCCAGTACTTC

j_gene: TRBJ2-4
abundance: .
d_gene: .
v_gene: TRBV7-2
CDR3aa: CASSLSGPYEQCF
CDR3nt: TGTGCCAGCAGCTTATCGGGACCTTACGAGCAGTGCTTC

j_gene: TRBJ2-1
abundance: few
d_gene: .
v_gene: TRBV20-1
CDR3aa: CSARDQGGVRFNEQFF
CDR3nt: TGCAGTGCTAGAGATCAAGGGGGAGTAAGGTTCAATGAGCAGTTCTTC

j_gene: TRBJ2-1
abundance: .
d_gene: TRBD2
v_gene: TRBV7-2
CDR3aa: CASSLIRGSGKYNNEQFF
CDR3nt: TGTGCCAGCAGCTTAATCCGGGGTAGCGGGAAGTATAACAATGAGCAGTTCTTC

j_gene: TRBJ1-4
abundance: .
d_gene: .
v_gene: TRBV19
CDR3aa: CASSIVRSTNEKLFF
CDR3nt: TGTGCCAGTAGTATAGTAAGGTCAACTAATGAAAAACTGTTTTTT

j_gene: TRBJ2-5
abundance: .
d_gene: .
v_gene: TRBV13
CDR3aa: CASSPRGLNQETQYF
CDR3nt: TGTGCCAGCAGCCCTCGCGGATTGAACCAAGAGACCCAGTACTTC

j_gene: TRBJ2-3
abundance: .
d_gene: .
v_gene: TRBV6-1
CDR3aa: CASREKAGTDTQYF
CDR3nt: TGTGCCAGCAGGGAAAAGGCGGGCACAGATACGCAGTATTTT

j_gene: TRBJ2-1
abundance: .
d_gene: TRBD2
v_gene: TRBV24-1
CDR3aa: CATTGRAGNEQFF
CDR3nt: TGTGCCACCACTGGGAGGGCGGGGAATGAGCAGTTCTTC

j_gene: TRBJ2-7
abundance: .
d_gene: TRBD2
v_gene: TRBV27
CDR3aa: CASRSGRASNEQYF
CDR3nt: TGTGCCAGTCGTAGCGGGAGGGCCTCTAATGAGCAGTACTTC

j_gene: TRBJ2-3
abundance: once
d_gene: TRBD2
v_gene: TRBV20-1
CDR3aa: CSGLAGGSQYF
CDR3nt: TGCAGTGGCCTAGCGGGGGGTTCGCAGTATTTT

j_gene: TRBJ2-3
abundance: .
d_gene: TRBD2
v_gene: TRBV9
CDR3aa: CASSARMGASGIPDTQYF
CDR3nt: TGTGCCAGCAGCGCCCGAATGGGTGCTAGCGGGATCCCAGATACGCAGTATTTT

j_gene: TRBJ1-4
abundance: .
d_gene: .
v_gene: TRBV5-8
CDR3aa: CASSPRRASNEKLFF
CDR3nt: TGTGCCAGCAGTCCCCGGAGGGCGAGTAATGAAAAACTGTTTTTT

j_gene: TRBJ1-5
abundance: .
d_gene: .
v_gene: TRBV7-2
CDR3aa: CASSLGEGYQPQHF
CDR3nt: TGTGCCAGCAGCTTAGGAGAAGGATATCAGCCCCAGCATTTT